The text below deals with one T cell receptor beta chain. Its antigen is not identified. This specimen belongs to a study of T cell repertoires in cytomegalovirus infection. Study outcomes and limitations: Cumulative public TCR beta family frequency identified carriers of CMV plus the relevant HLA. The study found HLA-C-restricted CMV-specific TCR beta clonotypes dominating the ex vivo response.

This CDR3 has 10 amino acids. Germline CDR1 SQVTM, CDR2 ANQGSEA. V was shortened by 6 bases and J by 6 bases, with 8 bases between the two germline ends. In TCRdb, the reads were re-called with MiXCR into one record per CDR3 protein. This sample has around 280,000 distinct CDR3 sequences, with roughly a tenth found just once. Specimen: PBMCs. The clonotype was recovered from a human donor in good health (CMV status not recorded). Some clones in this sample may be carry-over from other donors' samples. The rearrangement uses TRBV29-1 and TRBJ1-1; D remains unclear. CDR3 nucleotides: TGCAGCGTCGGTGAGCCTGAAGCTTTCTTT. Translated: CSVGEPEAFF.